The table lists the clone carrying this TCR beta chain with many counts. This CDR3 is 14 amino acids long. The germline CDR1 and CDR2 sequences are SQVTM and ANQGSEA. The V end lost 4 bases, the J end lost 6 bases, and 18 bases lay between the germline ends. These data come from a study of blood T cell repertoires in COVID-19. In the source study's methods: For nucleated cells, counts were estimated from reference gene primer amplification. Here immunoSEQ multiplex PCR was the method, and the copy in TCRdb shows in-frame clones only, minus some. D and trimming come from the DNA, and the V and J calls and clone size come from that table. The sample carries roughly 230,000 clones, about 85% recorded once.

Sequences were obtained from PBMCs or T cells enriched from blood (not recorded which). The chain has TRBV29-1 and TRBJ2-5, with a weak D call TRBD2 (5 bases). The origin of this receptor is a woman aged 45-65 years who had been exposed to COVID-19. The DNA for the CDR3 is TGCAGCGTTGTAAATCGGCAGACCGGGAAGACCCAGTACTTC. As protein: CSVVNRQTGKTQYF.